Shown below are 7 T cell receptor beta chains from a single sample sequenced in a study of control samples from healthy donors and cancer patients. The table came from immunoSEQ multiplex PCR; TCRdb's copy has only in-frame clones and leaves some out. The sample has about 230,000 clones; more than 65% are singletons. The sequencing input was PBMCs. Source of these receptors: a woman aged 55-75 years with lung cancer.

This chain joins TRBV6-1 and TRBJ1-4; D is unresolved. CDR1 and CDR2 from the germline V gene are MNHNS and SASEGT. This CDR3 contains 12 residues. With 3 bases removed from V and 8 bases from J, the gap between germline ends came to 7 bases. The CDR3 DNA is TGTGCCAGCAGTGAGAGACACGAAAAACTGTTTTTT. Its translation: CASSERHEKLFF.

The chain combines TRBV6-5 with TRBJ2-5; weak D call: TRBD1 (5 bases). Germline CDR1 reads MNHEY; CDR2 reads SVGAGI. Trimming stripped 2 bases from V and 4 bases from J, with 8 bases between. This CDR3 has 13 amino acids. The CDR3: CASSYGQVETQYF. The CDR3 nucleotides are TGTGCCAGCAGTTACGGACAAGTAGAGACCCAGTACTTC.

This rearrangement joins TRBV2 to TRBJ2-3, with 7 bases fitting TRBD1. J was trimmed by 3 bases and V by 6 bases; bases with no gene match: 6. Germline V lookup: CDR1 SNHLY, CDR2 FYNNEI. The CDR3 has 14 amino acids. DNA for the CDR3: TGTGCCAGCAGCCTACAGGGGATTACAGATACGCAGTATTTT. Translated, it gives CASSLQGITDTQYF.

Concerning this clone: Other nucleotide sequences in the sample specify the same CDR3. The chain couples TRBV6-1 to TRBJ1-5, with D possibly being TRBD1 (5 bases). CDR3 size: 15 residues. Germline CDR1 reads MNHNS; CDR2 reads SASEGT. Trimming left V 0 bases short and J 4 bases short, with 10 bases between. CDR3 nucleotides: TGTGCCAGCAGTGAAGCTTGGCAGGGTAATCAGCCCCAGCATTTT. Its translation: CASSEAWQGNQPQHF.

The chain is built from TRBV9 and TRBJ2-2; no reliable D call. Trimming removed 1 base at V and 3 bases at J, with 4 bases between. CDR1 is SGDLS, CDR2 YYNGEE, per germline. The CDR3 runs 13 residues. The CDR3: CASSVYDTGELFF. In nucleotides, the CDR3 is TGTGCCAGCAGCGTATACGACACCGGGGAGCTGTTTTTT.

The chain is built from TRBV19 and TRBJ1-5; D uncertain. CDR1 is LNHDA, CDR2 SQIVND, per germline (reference sequence). V was pared by 3 bases and J by 0 bases, with 6 bases between. This CDR3 region has 14 residues. This CDR3 reads CASSIAVSNQPQHF. CDR3 coding DNA: TGTGCCAGTAGTATTGCGGTTAGCAATCAGCCCCAGCATTTT.

CDR3 in amino acids: CAWSTQGADTQYF. The DNA of the CDR3 is TGTGCCTGGAGCACTCAGGGCGCAGATACGCAGTATTTT. This chain links TRBV30 with TRBJ2-3; D possibly corresponds to TRBD1 (5 bases). There are 13 residues in the CDR3. Germline V gene lookup returns CDR1 GTSNPN and CDR2 SVGIG (reference sequence). Trimming stripped 3 bases from V and 4 bases from J, with 11 bases between.